These T cell receptor beta chains were read from a single sample in a study of identical twins. TCRdb ran MiXCR on the 5' RACE reads and lists one entry per CDR3 protein. This table holds 410,000 or so distinct CDR3 sequences, about a fifth found once. Sequenced material: naive T cells sorted from blood. Source of these receptors: a middle-aged man in good health. Both conserved end residues are part of each CDR3. D genes are given only for firm matches. Rows give clone size only sometimes, using once, few, many, or a class for an expanded clone.

j_call d_call cdr3_length clone_size v_call cdr3_aa cdr3_nt
TRBJ2-1 TRBD2 15 . TRBV29-1 CSAGTSVSSYNEQFF TGCAGCGCTGGGACTAGCGTCAGCTCCTACAATGAGCAGTTCTTC
TRBJ2-5 . 15 . TRBV9 CASSVGTEPGETQYF TGTGCCAGCAGCGTAGGGACCGAGCCCGGGGAGACCCAGTACTTC
TRBJ1-4 . 14 few TRBV15 CATSSWVLNEKLFF TGTGCCACCAGCAGTTGGGTCTTAAATGAAAAACTGTTTTTT
TRBJ2-3 TRBD2 15 . TRBV6-1 CASSGSGRLADTQYF TGTGCCAGCAGTGGTAGCGGGAGACTCGCAGATACGCAGTATTTT
TRBJ2-4 . 17 . TRBV11-2 CASSSWRGPRAKNIQYF TGTGCCAGCAGCTCATGGAGGGGCCCGAGGGCCAAAAACATTCAGTACTTC
TRBJ2-2 TRBD2 14 few TRBV12-3/TRBV12-4 CASSVLAGPGELFF TGTGCCAGCAGTGTATTAGCGGGGCCCGGGGAGCTGTTTTTT
TRBJ2-5 TRBD1 16 . TRBV7-9 CASSYRRQGPQETQYF TGTGCCAGCAGCTACCGCAGACAGGGCCCACAAGAGACCCAGTACTTC
TRBJ1-1 . 14 many TRBV6-2/TRBV6-3 CASSYSVGGTEAFF TGTGCCAGCAGTTACTCGGTTGGGGGCACTGAAGCTTTCTTT
TRBJ1-2 . 16 many TRBV12-3/TRBV12-4 CASSTSRDISNYGYTF TGTGCCAGCAGTACATCCCGGGACATATCTAACTATGGCTACACCTTC
TRBJ2-2 TRBD2 16 few TRBV12-3/TRBV12-4 CASSLSSGGAAGELFF TGTGCCAGCAGTTTAAGCAGCGGGGGGGCGGCCGGGGAGCTGTTTTTT
TRBJ2-2 . 15 . TRBV4-3 CASSQGGALPGELFF TGCGCCAGCAGCCAAGGGGGGGCGCTGCCCGGGGAGCTGTTTTTT
TRBJ2-1 . 15 . TRBV18 CASSPLGQLYNEQFF TGTGCCAGCTCACCACTCGGACAGCTCTACAATGAGCAGTTCTTC
TRBJ2-1 TRBD1 14 once TRBV9 CASSARDRLPEQFF TGTGCCAGCAGCGCGAGGGACAGGTTACCCGAGCAGTTCTTC
TRBJ2-1 TRBD2 17 few TRBV6-2/TRBV6-3 CASSYHLLAGAGNEQFF TGTGCCAGCAGTTACCATCTACTAGCGGGGGCGGGTAATGAGCAGTTCTTC
TRBJ1-5 . 16 many TRBV4-1 CASSHSEAGRHQPQHF TGCGCCAGCAGCCATTCTGAGGCAGGGCGCCATCAGCCCCAGCATTTT
TRBJ2-3 . 15 many TRBV27 CASSSPVGSTDTQYF TGTGCCAGCAGTTCCCCTGTCGGGAGTACAGATACGCAGTATTTT
TRBJ1-2 . 12 . TRBV10-3 CAISDPGYGYTF TGTGCCATCAGTGACCCAGGTTATGGCTACACCTTC
TRBJ2-3 TRBD1 16 few TRBV27 CASSLSGQGGIYTQYF TGTGCCAGCAGTTTATCGGGACAGGGGGGGATTTATACGCAGTATTTT
TRBJ2-1 . 15 few TRBV5-5 CASSSPRTGDNEQFF TGTGCCAGCAGCTCACCAAGAACAGGCGACAATGAGCAGTTCTTC
TRBJ2-3 TRBD2 15 many TRBV7-2 CASSKIAGSTDTQYF TGTGCCAGCAGCAAAATAGCGGGGAGCACAGATACGCAGTATTTT
TRBJ1-4 . 14 . TRBV5-1 CASSLTATNEKLFF TGCGCCAGCAGCTTGACAGCAACTAATGAAAAACTGTTTTTT
TRBJ2-1 TRBD2 16 many TRBV5-6 CASSLAREVWYNEQFF TGTGCCAGCAGCTTGGCCCGGGAGGTGTGGTACAATGAGCAGTTCTTC
TRBJ1-5 . 14 few TRBV2 CASSEQGNNQPQHF TGTGCCAGCAGTGAACAGGGGAACAATCAGCCCCAGCATTTT
TRBJ2-6 TRBD1 16 . TRBV30 CAWSGYQGAGANVLTF TGTGCCTGGAGTGGATACCAGGGGGCTGGGGCCAACGTCCTGACTTTC
TRBJ2-5 . 14 . TRBV5-6 CASSLVSEEETQYF TGTGCCAGCAGCTTGGTATCAGAAGAAGAGACCCAGTACTTC
TRBJ1-2 TRBD1 18 many TRBV4-3 CASSQDAGDQGALYGYTF TGCGCCAGCAGCCAAGACGCGGGGGACCAGGGGGCCCTCTATGGCTACACCTTC
TRBJ2-1 . 17 many TRBV4-3 CASSPPMNFPFYNEQFF TGCGCCAGCAGCCCCCCCATGAACTTCCCTTTCTACAATGAGCAGTTCTTC
TRBJ2-5 . 13 many TRBV12-3/TRBV12-4 CASSLGGPETQYF TGTGCCAGCAGTTTGGGGGGTCCGGAGACCCAGTACTTC
TRBJ1-5 . 15 few TRBV4-3 CASSQDTGGNQPQHF TGCGCCAGCAGCCAAGACACAGGTGGCAATCAGCCCCAGCATTTT
TRBJ1-1 . 16 . TRBV20-1 CSARGVVFDRNTEAFF TGCAGTGCTAGAGGAGTTGTGTTCGACAGGAACACTGAAGCTTTCTTT
TRBJ2-1 TRBD1 12 few TRBV11-2 CASSSDRGKQFF TGTGCCAGCAGCTCCGACAGGGGGAAGCAGTTCTTC
TRBJ1-2 . 14 . TRBV20-1 CSATLGGFAYGYTF TGCAGTGCTACACTGGGGGGTTTTGCCTATGGCTACACCTTC
TRBJ2-3 TRBD2 14 many TRBV29-1 CSLVSGGSTDTQYF TGCAGCCTCGTGAGCGGGGGGTCCACAGATACGCAGTATTTT
TRBJ2-5 . 15 many TRBV4-1 CASSQGSSGQETQYF TGCGCCAGCAGCCAAGGATCCAGCGGACAAGAGACCCAGTACTTC
TRBJ1-3 . 17 many TRBV4-3 CASSPQWEAGWGNTIYF TGCGCCAGCAGCCCCCAATGGGAGGCCGGTTGGGGAAACACCATATATTTT
TRBJ2-7 . 15 few TRBV5-1 CASSFLSGQSYEQYF TGCGCCAGCAGCTTCCTCTCTGGGCAGTCCTACGAGCAGTACTTC
TRBJ2-7 . 10 . TRBV5-8 CASAKYEQYF TGTGCCAGCGCGAAATACGAGCAGTACTTC
TRBJ2-3 TRBD2 16 few TRBV10-3 CAIRNPGLAGTDTQYF TGTGCCATCAGAAACCCGGGACTAGCGGGGACAGATACGCAGTATTTT
TRBJ2-1 TRBD1 14 . TRBV7-9 CASSSWTGLNEQFF TGTGCCAGCAGCTCCTGGACAGGGCTAAATGAGCAGTTCTTC
TRBJ2-3 . 13 many TRBV7-8 CASASDRTDTQYF TGTGCCAGCGCTAGCGACCGCACAGATACGCAGTATTTT
TRBJ1-5 . 14 many TRBV10-3 CATQALGGNQPQHF TGTGCCACTCAGGCCCTCGGGGGCAATCAGCCCCAGCATTTT
TRBJ2-7 . 14 many TRBV9 CASSVDGSSYEQYF TGTGCCAGCAGCGTAGATGGGAGCTCCTACGAGCAGTACTTC
TRBJ2-2 . 13 many TRBV20-1 CSARGPNTGELFF TGCAGTGCTAGGGGCCCGAACACCGGGGAGCTGTTTTTT
TRBJ1-5 . 15 . TRBV7-6 CASSLGRGRNQPQHF TGTGCCAGCAGCTTAGGTCGTGGCAGGAATCAGCCCCAGCATTTT
TRBJ2-5 . 13 . TRBV11-2 CASSLEGWKTQYF TGTGCCAGCAGCTTAGAGGGGTGGAAGACCCAGTACTTC
TRBJ2-7 TRBD2 14 . TRBV10-3 CAINVAGASYEQYF TGTGCCATCAATGTTGCGGGAGCATCCTACGAGCAGTACTTC
TRBJ2-3 . 15 few TRBV6-2/TRBV6-3 CASSPGSGTTDTQYF TGTGCCAGCAGCCCAGGTAGCGGAACCACAGATACGCAGTATTTT
TRBJ2-3 TRBD2 15 . TRBV7-2 CASSSVGGSTDTQYF TGTGCCAGCAGTAGTGTCGGGGGGAGCACAGATACGCAGTATTTT
TRBJ2-3 . 16 few TRBV6-1 CASSRSLPTATDTQYF TGTGCCAGCAGTCGATCCCTACCGACAGCCACAGATACGCAGTATTTT
TRBJ2-1 . 12 few TRBV7-2 CASSTYTNEQFF TGTGCCAGCAGCACTTATACCAATGAGCAGTTCTTC
TRBJ2-7 . 13 . TRBV12-3/TRBV12-4 CASSWLRSYEQYF TGTGCCAGCAGTTGGCTTCGCAGCTACGAGCAGTACTTC
TRBJ2-5 TRBD2 15 few TRBV20-1 CSANPLSGVQETQYF TGCAGTGCCAACCCCCTTAGCGGGGTCCAAGAGACCCAGTACTTC
TRBJ2-7 . 14 many TRBV29-1 CSVRAGTGNYEQYF TGCAGCGTCCGAGCCGGGACTGGAAACTACGAGCAGTACTTC
TRBJ2-7 . 15 many TRBV5-1 CASSDGRGSSYEQYF TGCGCCAGCAGCGACGGAAGGGGGTCCTCCTACGAGCAGTACTTC
TRBJ2-5 TRBD2 15 few TRBV10-3 CAISPTSGNLETQYF TGTGCCATCAGTCCGACTAGCGGGAATTTGGAGACCCAGTACTTC